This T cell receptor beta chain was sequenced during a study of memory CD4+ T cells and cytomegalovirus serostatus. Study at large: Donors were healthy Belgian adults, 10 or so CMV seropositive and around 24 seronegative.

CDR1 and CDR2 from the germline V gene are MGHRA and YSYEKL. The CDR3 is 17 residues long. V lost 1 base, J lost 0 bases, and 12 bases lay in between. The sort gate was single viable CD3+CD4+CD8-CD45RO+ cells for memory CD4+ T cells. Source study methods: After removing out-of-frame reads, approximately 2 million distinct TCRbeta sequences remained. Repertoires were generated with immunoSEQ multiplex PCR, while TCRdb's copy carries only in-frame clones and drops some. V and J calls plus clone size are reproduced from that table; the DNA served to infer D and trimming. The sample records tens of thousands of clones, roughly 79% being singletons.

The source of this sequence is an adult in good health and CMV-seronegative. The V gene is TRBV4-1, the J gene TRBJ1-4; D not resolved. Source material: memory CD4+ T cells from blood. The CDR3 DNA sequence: TGCGCCAGCAGCCAAGGAACCCACACGCCAACTAATGAAAAACTGTTTTTT. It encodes CASSQGTHTPTNEKLFF.